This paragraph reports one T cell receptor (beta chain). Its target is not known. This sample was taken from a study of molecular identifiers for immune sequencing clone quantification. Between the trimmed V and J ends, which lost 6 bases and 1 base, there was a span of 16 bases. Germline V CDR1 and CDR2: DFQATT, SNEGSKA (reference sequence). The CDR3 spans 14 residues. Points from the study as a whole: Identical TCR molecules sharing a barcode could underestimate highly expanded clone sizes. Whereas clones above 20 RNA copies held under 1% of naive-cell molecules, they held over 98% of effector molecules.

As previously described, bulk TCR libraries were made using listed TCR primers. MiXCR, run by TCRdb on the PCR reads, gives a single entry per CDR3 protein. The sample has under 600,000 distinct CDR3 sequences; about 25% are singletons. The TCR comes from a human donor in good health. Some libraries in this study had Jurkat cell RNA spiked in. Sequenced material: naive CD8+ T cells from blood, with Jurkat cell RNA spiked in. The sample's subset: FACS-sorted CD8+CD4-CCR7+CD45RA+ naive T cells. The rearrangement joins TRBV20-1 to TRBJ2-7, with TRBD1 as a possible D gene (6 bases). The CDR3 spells CSAAQGLLSYEQYF. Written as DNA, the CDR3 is TGCAGTGCGGCACAGGGTTTACTATCCTACGAGCAGTACTTC.